The 12 T cell receptor beta chains below come from one sample, sequenced in a study of read filtering for tumor transcriptome and immune sequencing. The library was built from about 400 ng RNA with molecular barcoded adaptors for alpha/delta and beta/gamma chains. TCRdb redid the calling of the reads with MiXCR, one entry per CDR3 protein. The sample has 20,000 to 30,000 distinct CDR3 sequences; around a fifth are singletons. The specimen was a population of CD138-negative cells sorted from bone marrow. These receptors were obtained from a donor over 35 with multiple myeloma.

For this clonotype: A read error may explain this, as a much larger clone is one base away. The chain uses TRBV15 and TRBJ2-1; 10 bases line up with TRBD1. CDR3 length: 16 residues. Germline CDR1 is LNHNV and CDR2 is YYDKDF (reference sequence). The CDR3 here is CATSPYRDRGYNEQLF. The DNA for the CDR3 is TGTGCCACCAGCCCCTACAGGGACAGGGGTTACAATGAGCAGCTCTTC.

In regard to this clonotype: This may be a read error, as it is one base from a much larger clone. The chain recombines TRBV29-1 with TRBJ2-2, with 7 positions matching TRBD1. V lost 8 bases to trimming and J lost 6 bases; unmatched junction nucleotides: 6. Germline V gene lookup returns CDR1 SQVTM and CDR2 ANQGSEA. The CDR3 is 12 amino acids. In nucleotides, the CDR3 is TGCAGCAGCACCACAGGGGCCGGGGAGCTGTTTTTT. It specifies CSSTTGAGELFF.

The chain recombines TRBV11-2 with TRBJ2-5; D might be TRBD2 (6 bases). Germline CDR1 SGHAT, CDR2 FQNNGV. V was clipped by 3 bases and J by 2 bases, with 10 bases between them. The CDR3 sequence is 14 residues long. This chain's CDR3 is CASSFGGMQETQYF. The CDR3 bases are TGTGCCAGCAGCTTTGGGGGGATGCAAGAGACCCAGTACTTC.

This clonotype was counted only a few times. The chain uses TRBV19 and TRBJ1-5; D unclear. V was trimmed by 7 bases and J by 3 bases, leaving 13 bases between them. The CDR3 consists of 14 residues. The germline V gene has CDR1 LNHDA and CDR2 SQIVND (reference sequence). The CDR3 region has the DNA TGTGCCAGTATGGTTGGTGGGGACAATCAGCCCCAGCATTTT. Residues: CASMVGGDNQPQHF.

V gene TRBV7-9 combines with J gene TRBJ1-1; D remains unclear. The CDR3 consists of 16 residues. The V and J ends lost 5 bases and 0 bases respectively, with 16 bases between them. Germline CDR1 reads SEHNR; CDR2 reads FQNEAQ (reference sequence). CDR3 protein: CASSPSFASMNTEAFF. The CDR3 DNA reads TGTGCCAGCAGCCCATCCTTCGCCAGCATGAACACTGAAGCTTTCTTT. Together with reference TRBV7-9 and TRBJ1-1, the CDR3 gives the full variable domain: DTGVSQNPRHKITKRGQNVTFRCDPISEHNRLYWYRQTLGQGPEFLTYFQNEAQLEKSRLLSDRFSAERPKGSFSTLEIQRTEQGDSAMYLCASSPSFASMNTEAFFGQGTRLTVV.

This chain connects TRBV25-1 to TRBJ1-1, with D possibly TRBD1 on 6 matching bases. The CDR3 runs to 15 residues. V lost 0 bases and J 6 bases, leaving 14 bases between the germline ends. Germline V CDR1 and CDR2: MGHDK, SYGVNS. The CDR3 sequence: CASSEYDGGAAEAFF. Here the CDR3 DNA reads TGTGCCAGCAGTGAATATGACGGGGGCGCCGCTGAAGCTTTCTTT.

This clonotype was seen at least ten times. The chain employs TRBV5-1 and TRBJ2-1; a weak D match, TRBD2 (5 bases). The CDR3 runs 16 residues. V was trimmed by 4 bases and J by 4 bases, leaving 18 bases between them. The germline gives CDR1 SGHRS, CDR2 YFSETQ. CDR3 sequence (DNA): TGCGCCAGCAGCCCACCCGGGCATCGAGGGTACAATGAGCAGTTCTTC. It codes for CASSPPGHRGYNEQFF.

This clonotype was observed many times. V is TRBV5-1 and J is TRBJ2-3, with D possibly being TRBD1 (5 bases). CDR3 length equals 16 residues. Trimming pared 1 base from V and 2 bases from J, leaving 14 bases between. From germline, CDR1 is SGHRS and CDR2 YFSETQ. DNA for the CDR3: TGCGCCAGCAGCTTGCTACAGGTCGCCTCCACAGATACGCAGTATTTT. This translates into CASSLLQVASTDTQYF.

This clonotype was counted a few times. The V call is TRBV4-1, the J call TRBJ2-4; the D is unclear. V dropped 1 base and J dropped 1 base, with 11 bases sitting between them. This CDR3 spans 16 amino acids. Germline lookup yields CDR1 MGHRA and CDR2 YSYEKL. CDR3 DNA sequence: TGCGCCAGCAGCCAAGGAGAGCCTGGTGCCAAAAACATTCAGTACTTC. This sequence encodes CASSQGEPGAKNIQYF.

This clonotype turned up a few times. V gene TRBV9 combines with J gene TRBJ2-2; D not certain. Trimming shortened V by 3 bases and J by 0 bases, and 9 bases separated the two germline ends. The CDR3 sequence is 15 residues long. Germline loops: CDR1 SGDLS, CDR2 YYNGEE. The CDR3 DNA is TGTGCCAGCAGCGCCGACAACTCGAACACCGGGGAGCTGTTTTTT. It is translated as CASSADNSNTGELFF.

The chain joins TRBV5-4 to TRBJ1-4, with D perhaps matching TRBD1 (5 bases). The V gene lost 2 bases and the J gene lost 3 bases, with 11 bases spanning the gap. The CDR3 is made up of 15 amino acids. Germline CDR1 reads SGHNT; CDR2 reads YYREEE (reference sequence). The CDR3, as DNA: TGTGCCAGCAGCTTCGACGGGACTGCTAATGAAAAACTGTTTTTT. Translation: CASSFDGTANEKLFF.

Regarding this clonotype: Possible read error: a much larger clone is one base away. The V call is TRBV2, the J call TRBJ1-6, with 7 nucleotides matching TRBD1. The V gene's germline CDR1 is SNHLY and CDR2 FYNNEI. This CDR3 has 15 amino acids. Trimming at V came to 5 bases and at J to 10 bases, leaving 11 bases not matched to a gene. The CDR3 coding sequence is TGTGCCAGCAGTATGACTACAGGGGACGGGTCACCCCTCCACTTT. Translated: CASSMTTGDGSPLHF.